Here is one T cell receptor (beta chain) with its context. Its antigen is currently unknown. The assay was immunoSEQ multiplex PCR, and TCRdb's table has in-frame clones only and misses some. The data show about 22,000 clones, around 72% seen once. Germline lookup yields CDR1 LGHNA and CDR2 YSLEER. The CDR3 sequence is 17 residues long. V lost 1 base, J lost 6 bases, and 10 bases stayed unmatched. The sample comes from a study of CD4 T cells in relation to SARS-CoV-2 and coronaviruses. The unexposed donors gave CD4+ T cells in about 2010-2019, prior to COVID-19. CD4+ T cells were isolated from the cells after less than 13 days of culture.

The chain joins TRBV4-3 to TRBJ2-7; 12 nucleotides line up with TRBD1. This clonotype was sampled from a human donor in good health. Sequenced: CD4+ T cells from PBMCs, cultured in vitro. DNA for the CDR3: TGCGCCAGCAGCCAAGTCGTCGAGGGGACAGGGGGCGTCGAGCAGTACTTC. Translation: CASSQVVEGTGGVEQYF.